A selection of T cell receptor beta chains follows, all from one sample in a study of regulatory T cells in long-lasting Graves disease. TCRdb passed the multiplex PCR reads through MiXCR, listing each CDR3 protein once. Here the sample spans some 450,000 distinct CDR3 sequences, about 15% being singletons. In addition, the sample was reused for a study of T cells in Graves' hyperthyroidism and ophthalmopathy.

Material: peripheral blood mononuclear cells (PBMCs), obtained at new diagnosis, from a patient treated with antithyroid drugs. These receptors were taken from a woman in her twenties or thirties with Graves disease. The CDR3 runs from the conserved cysteine through the conserved F or W. Each record gives: J gene, V gene, D gene, clone size, CDR3 protein, CDR3 DNA. A D gene is named only where the DNA matches it firmly. Expanded clones get a size class; other rows say once, few or many, or leave the size out.

J gene: TRBJ2-2
V gene: TRBV9
D gene: -
clone size: once
CDR3 protein: CASTSTGANTGELFF
CDR3 DNA: TGTGCCAGCACCTCGACAGGAGCGAACACCGGGGAGCTGTTTTTT

J gene: TRBJ2-3
V gene: TRBV24-1
D gene: -
clone size: few
CDR3 protein: CATSGFYTDTQYF
CDR3 DNA: TGTGCCACCAGTGGATTTTACACAGATACGCAGTATTTT

J gene: TRBJ2-1
V gene: TRBV28
D gene: TRBD2
clone size: many
CDR3 protein: CASRRLAQAYNEQFF
CDR3 DNA: TGTGCCAGCAGGCGACTAGCGCAAGCCTACAATGAGCAGTTCTTC

J gene: TRBJ2-3
V gene: TRBV28
D gene: -
clone size: -
CDR3 protein: CASSPPVTDTQYF
CDR3 DNA: TGTGCCAGCAGTCCCCCGGTCACAGATACGCAGTATTTT

J gene: TRBJ2-5
V gene: TRBV27
D gene: TRBD1
clone size: many
CDR3 protein: CASSQTWDSQETQYF
CDR3 DNA: TGTGCCAGCAGTCAAACATGGGACAGCCAAGAGACCCAGTACTTC

J gene: TRBJ2-3
V gene: TRBV11-2
D gene: TRBD2
clone size: many
CDR3 protein: CASSLGFSGRDTQYF
CDR3 DNA: TGTGCCAGCAGCTTAGGGTTTAGCGGGAGGGATACGCAGTATTTT

J gene: TRBJ1-1
V gene: TRBV5-5
D gene: -
clone size: many
CDR3 protein: CASSFAGDTEAFF
CDR3 DNA: TGTGCCAGCAGCTTTGCAGGGGACACTGAAGCTTTCTTT

J gene: TRBJ1-1
V gene: TRBV19
D gene: -
clone size: -
CDR3 protein: CASSKVGGTLNTEAFF
CDR3 DNA: TGTGCCAGTAGTAAGGTTGGAGGAACGTTGAACACTGAAGCTTTCTTT

J gene: TRBJ1-1
V gene: TRBV18
D gene: -
clone size: -
CDR3 protein: CASSPSDRMNTEAFF
CDR3 DNA: TGTGCCAGCTCACCCTCCGACAGGATGAACACTGAAGCTTTCTTT

J gene: TRBJ1-1
V gene: TRBV20-1
D gene: -
clone size: few
CDR3 protein: CSASGRGAEAFF
CDR3 DNA: TGCAGTGCTAGTGGGAGGGGTGCTGAAGCTTTCTTT

J gene: TRBJ2-7
V gene: TRBV7-9
D gene: -
clone size: few
CDR3 protein: CASSLGWGYEQYF
CDR3 DNA: TGTGCCAGCAGCTTAGGTTGGGGGTACGAGCAGTACTTC

J gene: TRBJ2-7
V gene: TRBV18
D gene: -
clone size: many
CDR3 protein: CASSPPSRDEQYF
CDR3 DNA: TGTGCCAGCTCACCACCGAGTAGGGACGAGCAGTACTTC

J gene: TRBJ2-2
V gene: TRBV6-5
D gene: TRBD2
clone size: -
CDR3 protein: CASSWREGRTGELFF
CDR3 DNA: TGTGCCAGCAGTTGGCGGGAGGGTAGGACCGGGGAGCTGTTTTTT

J gene: TRBJ1-5
V gene: TRBV18
D gene: TRBD1
clone size: many
CDR3 protein: CASSPWDRDSNQPQHF
CDR3 DNA: TGTGCCAGCTCACCATGGGACAGAGATAGCAATCAGCCCCAGCATTTT

J gene: TRBJ2-4
V gene: TRBV28
D gene: TRBD1
clone size: many
CDR3 protein: CASSWTGRAKNIQYF
CDR3 DNA: TGTGCCAGCAGTTGGACAGGGAGGGCCAAAAACATTCAGTACTTC

J gene: TRBJ2-3
V gene: TRBV12-3/TRBV12-4
D gene: TRBD1
clone size: many
CDR3 protein: CASSDREGGTDTQYF
CDR3 DNA: TGTGCCAGCAGTGACAGGGAAGGGGGCACAGATACGCAGTATTTT

J gene: TRBJ2-3
V gene: TRBV19
D gene: TRBD2
clone size: few
CDR3 protein: CASRTGAGLTDTQYF
CDR3 DNA: TGTGCCAGTAGAACGGGAGCGGGACTCACAGATACGCAGTATTTT